Following are 15 T cell receptor beta chains from one sample sequenced in a study of CD8 T cells in ankylosing spondylitis. TCRdb reprocessed the 5' RACE reads with MiXCR, giving one entry per CDR3 protein. The sample carries nearly 350,000 distinct CDR3 sequences, approximately 15% recorded once. Sequencing was done on a sample of blood, either unsorted or a sorted T cell fraction (not recorded which). All receptors come from a male donor with ankylosing spondylitis or in good health (not recorded which).

The chain combines TRBV29-1 with TRBJ1-3; D may be TRBD1 (6 bases). Germline V gives CDR1 SQVTM, CDR2 ANQGSEA. There are 13 residues in the CDR3. V was cut by 1 base and J by 2 bases, with 6 bases left in between. In DNA, the CDR3 is TGCAGCGTTGAAGGACAGGCTGGAAACACCATATATTTT. Amino acid sequence: CSVEGQAGNTIYF.

In its sample, this clonotype was seen a few times. Germline and junction disagree at one end, which may indicate a read error. This chain links TRBV29-1 with TRBJ2-2; tentatively, D is TRBD2 (6 bases). The CDR3 covers 12 residues. CDR1 is SQVTM, CDR2 ANQGSEA, per germline. The CDR3: CGGCANTGELFF. The CDR3 nucleotides read TGTGGGGGGTGCGCCAACACCGGGGAGCTGTTTTTT.

This clonotype was recorded a few times. The chain employs TRBV6-5 and TRBJ1-6, with 11 nucleotides matching TRBD1. The CDR3 runs to 15 residues. Germline V lookup: CDR1 MNHEY, CDR2 SVGAGI. Germline trimming cut 6 bases from V and 9 bases from J; bases unmatched to any gene: 7. The DNA for the CDR3 is TGTGCCAGCAGGTCCTCCGGGACAGGGGGTTCACCCCTCCACTTT. Translated: CASRSSGTGGSPLHF.

Of note for this clonotype: This could be a read error, since a much larger clone is one nucleotide away. This chain joins TRBV12-3 or TRBV12-4 and TRBJ1-1, with D possibly being TRBD1 (6 bases). This CDR3 contains 15 residues. The CDR3 here is CTSSPITGLNTEAFF. The DNA for the CDR3 is TGTACCAGCAGTCCGATAACAGGGTTGAACACTGAAGCTTTCTTT.

In this sample, this clonotype turned up a few times. The chain is built from TRBV20-1 and TRBJ2-1; possible D gene TRBD2, 6 bases. The CDR3 loop spans 18 amino acids. The V gene's germline CDR1 is DFQATT and CDR2 SNEGSKA (reference sequence). CDR3 protein: CASPGGTGGMSSYNEQFF. The CDR3 region has the DNA TGCGCATCCCCTGGGGGGACTGGGGGGATGAGCTCCTACAATGAGCAGTTCTTC.

This chain joins TRBV12-3 or TRBV12-4 and TRBJ2-5, with D perhaps matching TRBD2 (6 bases). CDR3 length: 13 amino acids. Trimming pared 3 bases from V and 4 bases from J, leaving 9 bases between. The CDR3 loop is CASSFTEGETQYF. CDR3 nucleotide sequence: TGTGCCAGCAGTTTTACGGAGGGAGAGACCCAGTACTTC.

The rearrangement joins TRBV12-3 or TRBV12-4 to TRBJ1-2; D is uncertain. The CDR3 is made up of 14 amino acids. V was shortened by 6 bases and J by 3 bases, with 14 bases between the two germline ends. The CDR3 nucleotides are TGTGCCAGCAGCCCCCGAACAGTGTACTATGGCTACACCTTC. It translates to CASSPRTVYYGYTF.

This clonotype was observed a few times. V gene TRBV3-1 combines with J gene TRBJ2-7, with a tentative D call TRBD2 (6 bases). Germline CDR1 LGHDT, CDR2 YNNKEL (reference sequence). The CDR3 contains 13 residues. The ends were cut back, 7 bases at V and 3 bases at J, with 13 bases in the middle. The CDR3 sequence: CASTPGTGYEQYF. For the CDR3, the DNA is TGTGCCAGCACCCCCGGGACTGGCTACGAGCAGTACTTC.

This clonotype was recorded a few times. CDR3 sequence reads: CATSRLGGSSYNEQFF. As DNA, the CDR3 is TGTGCCACCAGCCGTCTGGGGGGCAGCTCCTACAATGAGCAGTTCTTC. The rearrangement links TRBV15 to TRBJ2-1, with D possibly being TRBD1 or TRBD2 (6 bases each). This CDR3 is 16 amino acids long. Trimming removed 5 bases from V and 0 bases from J, with 14 bases in between. Germline V lookup: CDR1 LNHNV, CDR2 YYDKDF (reference sequence).

This clonotype was counted ten times or more. V gene TRBV10-2 combines with J gene TRBJ1-2, with D hard to call. Trimming removed 2 bases from V and 0 bases from J, with 4 bases in between. Germline CDR1 WSHSY, CDR2 SAAADI. The CDR3 extends over 13 amino acids. CDR3 region: CASSERTNYGYTF. The CDR3 DNA reads TGCGCCAGCAGTGAGAGAACTAACTATGGCTACACCTTC.

This clonotype was observed a handful of times. The genes are TRBV6-1 and TRBJ1-2; D unresolved. The CDR3 length is 13 residues. The ends were cut back, 6 bases at V and 3 bases at J, with 11 bases in the middle. Germline values: CDR1 MNHNS, CDR2 SASEGT. The CDR3 bases are TGTGCCAGCAGCTCCGACACGGACTATGGCTACACCTTC. It is translated as CASSSDTDYGYTF.

The table lists this clonotype with many counts. The chain couples TRBV12-3 or TRBV12-4 to TRBJ2-7; TRBD1 or TRBD2 may be the D gene (6 bases each). Trimming pared 1 base from V and 5 bases from J, leaving 18 bases between. The CDR3 is 16 amino acids. CDR3 loop: CASSLGPTGARNEQYF. In nucleotides, the CDR3 is TGTGCCAGCAGTTTAGGCCCGACGGGGGCGCGGAACGAGCAGTACTTC.

This CDR3 reads CSARVPGANSPLHF. CDR3 coding DNA: TGCAGTGCTAGAGTCCCGGGAGCTAATTCACCCCTCCACTTT. The chain joins TRBV20-1 to TRBJ1-6; D ambiguous. The CDR3 consists of 14 residues. The germline V and J ends were trimmed by 1 base and 6 bases, with 10 bases remaining between them. The V gene's germline CDR1 is DFQATT and CDR2 SNEGSKA (reference sequence).

The CDR3 DNA follows: TGTGCCAGCAGTATCAATACCGGTGGGTTCCCTAGCACAGATACGCAGTATTTT. Translated, it gives CASSINTGGFPSTDTQYF. The chain carries TRBV12-3 or TRBV12-4 and TRBJ2-3; D not resolved. V gave up 5 bases and J gave up 0 bases, with 21 bases separating them. The CDR3 is 18 amino acids.

This clonotype was counted a few times. The chain combines TRBV15 with TRBJ2-3; 12 nucleotides line up with TRBD2. This CDR3 region has 16 residues. Unmatched junction bases numbered 7, after V lost 6 bases and J lost 3 bases. Germline-derived CDR1 and CDR2 are LNHNV and YYDKDF (reference sequence). CDR3 DNA: TGTGCCACCAGAGTGACTAGCGGGAGTAGGACAGATACGCAGTATTTT. Amino acid sequence: CATRVTSGSRTDTQYF.